This TCR beta chain is from a study of blood T cell repertoires in COVID-19 (dated by TCRdb to the early 2020s). Some background on the complete study: Samples covering the acute and convalescent phases of COVID-19 were provided by collaborators in the United States, Italy and Spain. Nearly every sample came with metadata listing a de-identified subject ID, COVID-19 status, age in years and sex. Subjects who had been exposed to COVID-19, were actively infected with it, or had recovered from it provided the deeply sampled blood TCRbeta repertoires that made up the dataset. Where available, HLA class I and class II types were obtained from metadata supplied by the sample provider rather than from assay-based typing. The samples were drawn from the first 160 participants of the ongoing ImmuneRACE study and from about 1,200 subjects provided by 6 global collaborators. The material from the prospective study consisted of cDNA or gDNA derived from T cells, B-cell-depleted T cells, or PBMCs. The repertoires were released in a freely available public database intended as a resource for research on the immune response to SARS-CoV-2. Summary of the overall study and its limitations: The quantity of clinical and demographic metadata differed by source and by participant and was supplied without curation.

As regards this clone: It has no known antigen specificity. No much larger clone is present one base from it, and per-base qualities are unavailable.

In Seattle, one collaborating source enrolled patients while the infection was active and tracked those patients longitudinally over the course of disease. The collaborating institutions used their own protocols to collect whole blood in K2EDTA tubes. For TCRbeta analysis, collaborator samples were shipped as frozen whole blood, as isolated PBMCs, or as DNA extracted from either sample type. TCRbeta CDR3 regions were amplified from genomic DNA using the immunoSEQ Assay, a bias-controlled multiplex PCR. Per the original workflow: The number of nucleated cells in each sample was estimated by amplification of reference gene primers within the assay. To quantify the absolute abundance of each unique TCRbeta CDR3 rearrangement, sequence reads were collapsed and filtered. For each sample, productive Simpson clonality was calculated as the square root of Simpson's diversity index across productive rearrangements. TCRdb retrieved this table from immuneACCESS and kept in-frame rearrangements only. Not all clones are present; in checked studies, unresolved V genes account for under half, and no reason is known for the remainder. V and J calls plus clone size are reproduced from that table; the DNA served to infer D and trimming. The sample table records 300,000 to 400,000 clones; roughly nine tenths of these occur just once. Roughly 2.8% of the sample is in the top ten clones.

As encoded in the germline V gene (reference sequence), CDR1 is LNHDA while CDR2 is SQIVND. V is trimmed back by 4 bases and J by 9 bases, and the junction contains 2 bases that no gene match accounts for. The CDR3 runs 13 amino acids, cysteine and phenylalanine included. Just the 39-base CDR3 DNA is kept, in frame starting at base 1. The clonotype originates from a woman aged 30 to 39 with COVID-19, enrolled during active disease. Sequencing was performed on peripheral blood. The receptor chain draws on TRBV19 and TRBJ2-1, with 11 bases in between that match TRBD2. For the CDR3, the sequence is CASSNGLAGEQFF. The nucleotide sequence is TGTGCCAGTAGTAATGGACTAGCGGGTGAGCAGTTCTTC.